Listed below are T cell receptor beta chains from one sample, sequenced in a study of identical twins. TCRdb used MiXCR to reprocess the 5' RACE reads, holding one entry per CDR3 protein. The table has fewer than 800,000 distinct CDR3 sequences, roughly 6.6% seen once. These data also formed part of another study, on yellow fever vaccine responses in identical twins.

Sequencing was done on a sample of PBMCs. All receptors come from a woman aged 18-30 years in good health. CDR3s include the opening cysteine and the closing phenylalanine or tryptophan. D genes are given only for firm matches. Clone size appears in some rows only: once, few, many, or a class for an expanded clone.

-,TRBJ2-1,few,TRBV20-1,CSAVAGLLSDNEQFF,TGCAGTGCCGTGGCTGGACTCCTGTCCGACAATGAGCAGTTCTTC
TRBD1,TRBJ2-5,-,TRBV5-1,CASSLGTANYGETQYF,TGCGCCAGCAGCTTAGGGACAGCGAATTATGGAGAGACCCAGTACTTC
TRBD2,TRBJ2-3,many,TRBV29-1,CSVRRPAGEITDTQYF,TGCAGCGTCCGCAGACCAGCGGGGGAGATCACAGATACGCAGTATTTT
TRBD1,TRBJ1-2,-,TRBV7-8,CASSNRDRLYGYTF,TGTGCCAGCAGCAACCGGGACAGACTCTATGGCTACACCTTC
-,TRBJ2-1,many,TRBV12-3/TRBV12-4,CASSLALDNEQFF,TGTGCCAGCAGTTTAGCGCTGGACAATGAGCAGTTCTTC
-,TRBJ2-7,many,TRBV3-1,CASSHLESYEQYF,TGTGCCAGCAGCCACCTAGAATCCTACGAGCAGTACTTC
-,TRBJ1-4,few,TRBV6-1,CASSELGVVGEKLFF,TGTGCCAGCAGTGAACTGGGGGTGGTGGGTGAAAAACTGTTTTTT
TRBD2,TRBJ2-3,few,TRBV27,CASSLVVLAGGGTDTQYF,TGTGCCAGCAGTTTAGTAGTCCTAGCGGGAGGTGGCACAGATACGCAGTATTTT
TRBD2,TRBJ2-3,few,TRBV6-5,CASSYRGLAGGSTDTQYF,TGTGCCAGCAGTTACAGGGGACTAGCGGGAGGAAGCACGGATACGCAGTATTTT
TRBD2,TRBJ2-1,-,TRBV5-5,CASSLGGLAGRNEQFF,TGTGCCAGCAGCTTGGGTGGACTAGCGGGAAGGAATGAGCAGTTCTTC
-,TRBJ2-1,few,TRBV7-8,CASSLGGPHNEQFF,TGTGCCAGCAGCCTGGGGGGGCCCCACAATGAGCAGTTCTTC
-,TRBJ1-1,few,TRBV28,CASSLAAGEAFF,TGTGCCAGCAGTTTAGCGGCAGGTGAAGCTTTCTTT
TRBD1,TRBJ2-5,many,TRBV6-1,CASIGTGTGGGETQYF,TGTGCCAGCATCGGCACCGGGACAGGGGGCGGTGAGACCCAGTACTTC
-,TRBJ1-1,-,TRBV11-2,CASSFKGDTEAFF,TGTGCCAGCAGCTTTAAGGGAGACACTGAAGCTTTCTTT
TRBD1,TRBJ1-2,many,TRBV29-1,CSVEGQGGVRLNYGYTF,TGCAGCGTTGAAGGACAGGGCGGTGTCCGGCTAAACTATGGCTACACCTTC
TRBD1,TRBJ2-3,few,TRBV4-1,CASSRGEGTGADTQYF,TGCGCCAGCAGCCGAGGAGAGGGGACAGGGGCAGATACGCAGTATTTT
-,TRBJ2-1,few,TRBV20-1,CSASGSSNEQFF,TGCAGTGCTAGCGGGAGTAGTAATGAGCAGTTCTTC
-,TRBJ2-1,-,TRBV20-1,CSARPTRYSHNEQFF,TGCAGTGCTAGACCGACTAGGTATTCCCACAATGAGCAGTTCTTC
-,TRBJ2-3,few,TRBV2,CAMKTARDTDTQYF,TGTGCCATGAAGACTGCGCGCGACACAGATACGCAGTATTTT
-,TRBJ2-5,few,TRBV4-1,CASSIGRGFETQYF,TGCGCCAGCTCCATCGGTAGGGGGTTTGAGACCCAGTACTTC
-,TRBJ2-1,-,TRBV3-1,CASSQDPNGPWDEQFF,TGTGCCAGCAGCCAAGATCCTAACGGGCCCTGGGATGAGCAGTTCTTC
-,TRBJ2-1,few,TRBV20-1,CSARGADGEQFF,TGCAGTGCTAGAGGAGCAGATGGTGAGCAGTTCTTC
TRBD2,TRBJ2-4,-,TRBV6-5,CASSSLAGGTKNIQYF,TGTGCCAGCAGTTCGCTAGCGGGAGGTACCAAAAACATTCAGTACTTC
-,TRBJ1-2,-,TRBV12-3/TRBV12-4,CASSLAHRVSYGYTF,TGTGCCAGCAGTTTAGCGCATCGGGTTTCCTATGGCTACACCTTC
-,TRBJ2-1,many,TRBV27,CASSSRGNSYNEQFF,TGTGCCAGCAGTTCACGGGGAAACTCCTACAATGAGCAGTTCTTC
-,TRBJ2-1,few,TRBV14,CASSQAFLGSNEQFF,TGTGCCAGCAGCCAAGCTTTCCTAGGGAGCAATGAGCAGTTCTTC
-,TRBJ2-2,few,TRBV7-9,CASSPWAGTNTGELFF,TGTGCCAGCAGCCCATGGGCGGGAACGAACACCGGGGAGCTGTTTTTT
TRBD2,TRBJ2-1,-,TRBV7-3,CASSFGLASGTQEQFF,TGTGCCAGCAGCTTCGGGCTGGCTAGCGGAACCCAGGAGCAGTTCTTC
TRBD1,TRBJ2-7,-,TRBV6-5,CASSYGGTGGDEQYF,TGTGCCAGCAGTTACGGGGGGACAGGGGGCGACGAGCAGTACTTC
TRBD2,TRBJ2-1,-,TRBV7-2,CASSRTSGILYNEQFF,TGTGCCAGCAGTCGGACTAGCGGGATCCTCTACAATGAGCAGTTCTTC
-,TRBJ2-5,many,TRBV12-3/TRBV12-4,CASSLAQLSKTQYF,TGTGCCAGCAGTTTAGCGCAGCTGTCTAAGACCCAGTACTTC
-,TRBJ1-2,few,TRBV3-1,CASSQGSQNYGYTF,TGTGCCAGCAGCCAAGGCAGTCAAAACTATGGCTACACCTTC
-,TRBJ1-1,few,TRBV11-2,CASSLSLAPYYTEAFF,TGTGCCAGCAGCTTATCTTTAGCCCCCTACTACACTGAAGCTTTCTTT
-,TRBJ2-1,many,TRBV7-9,CASESGSSYNEQFF,TGTGCCAGCGAAAGCGGCAGCTCCTACAATGAGCAGTTCTTC
-,TRBJ1-5,many,TRBV7-2,CASSLVAGSNQPQHF,TGTGCCAGCAGCTTAGTTGCCGGTAGCAATCAGCCCCAGCATTTT